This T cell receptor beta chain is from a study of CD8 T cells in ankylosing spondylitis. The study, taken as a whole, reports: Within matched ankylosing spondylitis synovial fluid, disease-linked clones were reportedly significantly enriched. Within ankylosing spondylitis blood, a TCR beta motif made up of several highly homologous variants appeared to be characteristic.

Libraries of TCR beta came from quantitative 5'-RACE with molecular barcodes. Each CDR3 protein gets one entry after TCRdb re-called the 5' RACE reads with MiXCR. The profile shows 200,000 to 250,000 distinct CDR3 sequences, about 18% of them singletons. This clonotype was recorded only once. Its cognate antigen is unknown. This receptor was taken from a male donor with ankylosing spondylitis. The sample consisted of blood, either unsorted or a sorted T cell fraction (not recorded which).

CDR3 in amino acids: CASRFIEPNTEAFF. DNA for the CDR3: TGTGCCAGCAGATTTATTGAACCCAACACTGAAGCTTTCTTT. V is TRBV27 and J is TRBJ1-1; D not certain. Trimming took 6 bases from V and 2 from J, leaving 13 bases between them. The CDR3 loop spans 14 amino acids. CDR1 and CDR2 from the germline V gene are MNHEY and SMNVEV (reference sequence).